The 4 T cell receptor beta chains in this list originate from one sample, sequenced in a study of control samples from healthy donors and cancer patients. Only in-frame clones appear in the TCRdb table, and some are missing; sequencing was by immunoSEQ multiplex PCR. The table includes about 130,000 clones, 80% to 95% detected once. What was sequenced was blood. These TCRs come from a man in his forties or fifties in good health.

This clone was seen a handful of times. V is TRBV19 and J is TRBJ1-6; the D gene is possibly TRBD1 (6 bases). Trimming left V 1 base short and J 7 bases short, with 20 bases between. The germline V gene encodes CDR1 LNHDA and CDR2 SQIVND (reference sequence). The CDR3 runs to 18 residues. CDR3 residues: CASSIGVGGGIKNSPLHF. The CDR3 nucleotides are TGTGCCAGTAGTATAGGCGTTGGCGGGGGCATAAAGAATTCACCCCTCCACTTT.

The chain recombines TRBV3-1 (or the pseudogene TRBV3-2) with TRBJ2-3; D unclear. This CDR3 contains 13 residues. The germline V and J ends were trimmed by 5 bases and 2 bases, with 8 bases remaining between them. Germline V gives CDR1 LGHDT, CDR2 YNNKEL (reference sequence). The CDR3: CASSGKYTDTQYF. The CDR3 DNA is TGTGCCAGCAGCGGAAAATACACAGATACGCAGTATTTT.

V usage is TRBV27 and J usage is TRBJ1-2, with D possibly being TRBD1 (6 bases). CDR3 length equals 14 residues. V shed 4 bases and J shed 6 bases, with 15 bases lying between them. Germline CDR1 reads MNHEY; CDR2 reads SMNVEV (reference sequence). In DNA form, the CDR3 reads TGTGCCAGCAGTTCCCGCTCAGGGGTGGATGGCTACACCTTC. Its translation: CASSSRSGVDGYTF.

This chain uses TRBV6-6 with TRBJ2-5; 7 positions agree with TRBD2. Germline CDR1 is MNHNY and CDR2 is SVGAGI (reference sequence). V shed 2 bases, J shed 3 bases, and the junction held 0 bases outside the gene matches. The CDR3 extends over 13 amino acids. CDR3 DNA: TGTGCCAGCAGTTACCTAGCGGAAGAGACCCAGTACTTC. Its protein product is CASSYLAEETQYF.